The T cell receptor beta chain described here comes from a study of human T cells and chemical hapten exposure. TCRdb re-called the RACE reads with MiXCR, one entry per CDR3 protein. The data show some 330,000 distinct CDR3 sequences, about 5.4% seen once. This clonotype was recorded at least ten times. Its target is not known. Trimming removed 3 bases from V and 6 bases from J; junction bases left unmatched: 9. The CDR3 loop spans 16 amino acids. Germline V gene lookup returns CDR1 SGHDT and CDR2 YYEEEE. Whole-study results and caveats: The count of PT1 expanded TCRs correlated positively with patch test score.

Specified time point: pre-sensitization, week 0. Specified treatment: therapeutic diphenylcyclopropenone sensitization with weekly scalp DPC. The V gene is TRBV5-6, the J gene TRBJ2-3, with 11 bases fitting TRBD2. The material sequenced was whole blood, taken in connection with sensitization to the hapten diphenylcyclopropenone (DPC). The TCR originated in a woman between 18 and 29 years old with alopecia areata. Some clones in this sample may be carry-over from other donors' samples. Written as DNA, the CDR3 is TGTGCCAGCAGCTCGCCTAGCGGGGGGTCCCGGGATACGCAGTATTTT. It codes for CASSSPSGGSRDTQYF.